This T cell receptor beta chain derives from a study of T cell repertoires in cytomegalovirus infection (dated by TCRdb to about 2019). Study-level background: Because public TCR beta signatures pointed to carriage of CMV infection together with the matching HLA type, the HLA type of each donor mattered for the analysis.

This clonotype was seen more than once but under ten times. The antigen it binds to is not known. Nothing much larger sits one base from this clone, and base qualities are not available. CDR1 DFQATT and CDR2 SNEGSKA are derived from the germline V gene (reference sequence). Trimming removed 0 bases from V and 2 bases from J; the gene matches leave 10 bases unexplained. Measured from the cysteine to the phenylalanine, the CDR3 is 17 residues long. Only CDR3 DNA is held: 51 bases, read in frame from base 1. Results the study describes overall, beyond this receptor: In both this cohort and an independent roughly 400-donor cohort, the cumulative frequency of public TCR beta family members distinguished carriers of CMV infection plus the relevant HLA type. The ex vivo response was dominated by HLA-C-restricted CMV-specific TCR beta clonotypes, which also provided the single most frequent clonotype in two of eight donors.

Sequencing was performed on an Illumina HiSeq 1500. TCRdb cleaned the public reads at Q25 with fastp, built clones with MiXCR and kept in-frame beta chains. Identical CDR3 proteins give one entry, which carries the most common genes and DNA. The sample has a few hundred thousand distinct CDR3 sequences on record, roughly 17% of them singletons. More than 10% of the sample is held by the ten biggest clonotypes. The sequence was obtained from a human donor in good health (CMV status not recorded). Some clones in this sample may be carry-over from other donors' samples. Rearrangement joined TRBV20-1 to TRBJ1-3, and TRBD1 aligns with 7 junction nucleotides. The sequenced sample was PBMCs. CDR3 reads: CSAREVKGGKTGNTIYF. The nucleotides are TGCAGTGCTAGAGAGGTGAAAGGGGGCAAAACTGGAAACACCATATATTTT.